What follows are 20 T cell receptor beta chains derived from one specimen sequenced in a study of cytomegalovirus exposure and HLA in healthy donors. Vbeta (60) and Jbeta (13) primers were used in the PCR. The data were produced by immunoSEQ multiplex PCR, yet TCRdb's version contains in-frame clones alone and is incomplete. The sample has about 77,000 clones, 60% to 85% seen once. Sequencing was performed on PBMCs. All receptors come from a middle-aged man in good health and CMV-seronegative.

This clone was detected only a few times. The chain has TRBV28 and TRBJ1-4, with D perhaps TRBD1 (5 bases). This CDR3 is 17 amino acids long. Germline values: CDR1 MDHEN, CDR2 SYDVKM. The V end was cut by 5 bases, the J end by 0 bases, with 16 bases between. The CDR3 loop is CASSGLQGLATNEKLFF. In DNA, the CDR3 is TGTGCCAGCAGTGGCCTCCAGGGCCTTGCAACTAATGAAAAACTGTTTTTT.

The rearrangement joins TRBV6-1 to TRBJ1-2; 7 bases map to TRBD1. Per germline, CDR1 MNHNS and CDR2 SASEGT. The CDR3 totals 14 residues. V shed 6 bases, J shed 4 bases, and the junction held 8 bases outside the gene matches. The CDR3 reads CASSHEAGGYGYTF. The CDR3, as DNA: TGTGCCAGCAGCCATGAGGCAGGGGGCTATGGCTACACCTTC.

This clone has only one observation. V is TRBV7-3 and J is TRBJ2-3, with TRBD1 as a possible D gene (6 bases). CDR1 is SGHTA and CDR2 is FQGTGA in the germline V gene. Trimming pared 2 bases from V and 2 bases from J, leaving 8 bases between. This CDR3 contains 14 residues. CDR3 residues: CASSLGQYTDTQYF. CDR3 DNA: TGTGCCAGCAGCTTAGGACAGTACACAGATACGCAGTATTTT.

In DNA, the CDR3 is TGTGCCAGCAGCCCCATCCCGGGACAGGTCTACGAGCAGTACTTC. Its translation: CASSPIPGQVYEQYF. This chain links TRBV6-5 with TRBJ2-7; 8 bases agree with TRBD1. The germline gives CDR1 MNHEY, CDR2 SVGAGI. The CDR3 extends over 15 amino acids. Trimming took 6 bases from V and 3 from J; bases not matched to a gene: 10.

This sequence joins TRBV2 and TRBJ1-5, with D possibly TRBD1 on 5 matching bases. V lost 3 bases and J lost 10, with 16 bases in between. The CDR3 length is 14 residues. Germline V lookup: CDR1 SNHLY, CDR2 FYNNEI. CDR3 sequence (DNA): TGTGCCAGCAGTGAGGGGCAGGGTTCTCAACCCCAGCATTTT. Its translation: CASSEGQGSQPQHF.

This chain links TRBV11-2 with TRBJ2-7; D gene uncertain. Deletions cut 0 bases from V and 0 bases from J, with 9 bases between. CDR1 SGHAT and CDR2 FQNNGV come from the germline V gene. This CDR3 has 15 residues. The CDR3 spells CASSLDDASSYEQYF. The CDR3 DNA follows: TGTGCCAGCAGCTTAGATGACGCTAGCTCCTACGAGCAGTACTTC. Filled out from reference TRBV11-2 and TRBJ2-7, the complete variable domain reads EAGVAQSPRYKIIEKRQSVAFWCNPISGHATLYWYQQILGQGPKLLIQFQNNGVVDDSQLPKDRFSAERLKGVDSTLKIQPAKLEDSAVYLCASSLDDASSYEQYFGPGTRLTVT.

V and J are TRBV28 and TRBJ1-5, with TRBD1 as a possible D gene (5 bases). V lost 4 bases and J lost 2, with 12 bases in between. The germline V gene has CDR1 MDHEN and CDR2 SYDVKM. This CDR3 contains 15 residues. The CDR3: CASSSQGKGNQPQHF. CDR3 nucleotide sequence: TGTGCCAGCAGTTCGCAGGGAAAGGGCAATCAGCCCCAGCATTTT.

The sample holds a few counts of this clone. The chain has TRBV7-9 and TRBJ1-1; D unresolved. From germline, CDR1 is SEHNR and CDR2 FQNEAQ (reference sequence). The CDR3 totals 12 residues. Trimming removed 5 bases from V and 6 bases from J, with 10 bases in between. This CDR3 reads CASSLGESEAFF. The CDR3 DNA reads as TGTGCCAGCAGCCTCGGAGAGTCTGAAGCTTTCTTT.

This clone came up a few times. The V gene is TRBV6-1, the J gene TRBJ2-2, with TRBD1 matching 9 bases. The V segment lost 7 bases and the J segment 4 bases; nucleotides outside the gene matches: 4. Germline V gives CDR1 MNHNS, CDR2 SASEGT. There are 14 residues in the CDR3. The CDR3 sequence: CASILDRGTGELFF. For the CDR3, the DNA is TGTGCCAGCATCTTGGACAGGGGCACCGGGGAGCTGTTTTTT.

The CDR3 DNA reads as TGTGCCAGCAGCCTAAGTGTCACTGAAGCTTTCTTT. As protein: CASSLSVTEAFF. The chain joins TRBV7-9 to TRBJ1-1; D is unresolved. V gave up 5 bases and J gave up 4 bases, with 8 bases separating them. Per germline, CDR1 SEHNR and CDR2 FQNEAQ (reference sequence). The CDR3 is 12 amino acids.

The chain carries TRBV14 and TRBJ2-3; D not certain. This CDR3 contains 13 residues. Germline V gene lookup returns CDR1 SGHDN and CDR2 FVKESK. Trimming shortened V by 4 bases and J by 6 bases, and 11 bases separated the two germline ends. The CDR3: CASSRRSWDTQYF. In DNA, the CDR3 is TGTGCCAGCAGCCGAAGGAGTTGGGATACGCAGTATTTT.

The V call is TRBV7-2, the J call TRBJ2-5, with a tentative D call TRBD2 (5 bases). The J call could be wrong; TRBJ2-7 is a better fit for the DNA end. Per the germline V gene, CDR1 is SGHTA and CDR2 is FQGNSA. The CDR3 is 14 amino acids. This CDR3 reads CASSPSRARNEQYF. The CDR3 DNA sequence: TGTGCCAGCAGCCCCTCGAGGGCAAGAAACGAGCAGTACTTC.

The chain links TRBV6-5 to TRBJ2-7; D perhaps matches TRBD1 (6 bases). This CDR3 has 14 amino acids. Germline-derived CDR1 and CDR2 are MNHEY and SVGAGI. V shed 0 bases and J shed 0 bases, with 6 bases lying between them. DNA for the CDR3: TGTGCCAGCAGTTACTCGGACAGCTCCTACGAGCAGTACTTC. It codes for CASSYSDSSYEQYF.

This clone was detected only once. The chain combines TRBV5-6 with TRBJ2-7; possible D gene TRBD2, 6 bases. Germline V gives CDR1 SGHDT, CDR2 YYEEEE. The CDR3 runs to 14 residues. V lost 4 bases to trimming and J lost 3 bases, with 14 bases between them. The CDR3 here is CASSVPGTLYEQYF. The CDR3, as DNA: TGTGCCAGCAGCGTACCTGGGACTCTCTACGAGCAGTACTTC.

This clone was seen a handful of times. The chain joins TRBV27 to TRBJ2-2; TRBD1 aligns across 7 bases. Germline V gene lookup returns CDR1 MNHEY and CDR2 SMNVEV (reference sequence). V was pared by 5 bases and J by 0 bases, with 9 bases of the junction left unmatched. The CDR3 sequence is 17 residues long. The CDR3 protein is CASSLYRDSTNTGELFF. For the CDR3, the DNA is TGTGCCAGCAGTCTCTACCGGGACAGCACGAACACCGGGGAGCTGTTTTTT.

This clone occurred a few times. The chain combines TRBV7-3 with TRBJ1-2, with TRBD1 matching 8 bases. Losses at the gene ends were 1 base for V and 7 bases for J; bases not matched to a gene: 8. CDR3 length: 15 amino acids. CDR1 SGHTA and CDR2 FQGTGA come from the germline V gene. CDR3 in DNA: TGTGCCAGCAGCTTAAACCCAGGGGGCGCCGGTGGCTACACCTTC. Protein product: CASSLNPGGAGGYTF.

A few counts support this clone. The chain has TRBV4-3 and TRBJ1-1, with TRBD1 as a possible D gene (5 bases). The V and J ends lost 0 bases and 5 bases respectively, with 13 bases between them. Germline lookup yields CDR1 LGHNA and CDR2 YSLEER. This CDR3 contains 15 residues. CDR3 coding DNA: TGCGCCAGCAGCCAAGATGGGGCAGGGAGGACTGAAGCTTTCTTT. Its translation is CASSQDGAGRTEAFF.

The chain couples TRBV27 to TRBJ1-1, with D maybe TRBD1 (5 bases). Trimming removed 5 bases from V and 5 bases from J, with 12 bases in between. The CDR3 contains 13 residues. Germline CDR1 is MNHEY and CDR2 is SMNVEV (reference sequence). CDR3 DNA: TGTGCCAGCAGTCTTACCGGGGGGACTGAAGCTTTCTTT. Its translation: CASSLTGGTEAFF.

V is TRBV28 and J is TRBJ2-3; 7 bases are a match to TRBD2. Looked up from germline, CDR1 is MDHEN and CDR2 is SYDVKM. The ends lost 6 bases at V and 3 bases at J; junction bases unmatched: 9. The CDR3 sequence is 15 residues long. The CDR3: CASSPSRGRTDTQYF. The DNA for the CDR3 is TGTGCCAGCAGCCCCTCCCGCGGGAGAACAGATACGCAGTATTTT. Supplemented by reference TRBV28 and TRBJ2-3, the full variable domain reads DVKVTQSSRYLVKRTGEKVFLECVQDMDHENMFWYRQDPGLGLRLIYFSYDVKMKEKGDIPEGYSVSREKKERFSLILESASTNQTSMYLCASSPSRGRTDTQYFGPGTRLTVL.

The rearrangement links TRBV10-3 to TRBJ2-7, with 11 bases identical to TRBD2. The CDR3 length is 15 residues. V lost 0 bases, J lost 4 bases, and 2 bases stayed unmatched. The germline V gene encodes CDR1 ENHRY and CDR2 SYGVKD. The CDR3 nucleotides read TGTGCCATCAGTGAGTCAGCTAGCGGGAGGTACGAGCAGTACTTC. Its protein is CAISESASGRYEQYF.